This is a list of T cell receptor beta chains from one sample in a study of blood T cell repertoires in COVID-19. Sequenced by immunoSEQ multiplex PCR; TCRdb stores in-frame clones only, minus some. The data contain around 300,000 clones, approximately 90% of them singletons. Sequenced sample: peripheral blood. The source of these receptors is a woman in her forties or fifties with active or convalescent COVID-19. The CDR3 runs from the conserved cysteine through the conserved F or W. D genes are given only for firm matches. The size field is filled for only some rows; it gives once, few, many or a size class.

j_call: TRBJ1-5; d_call: NA; v_call: TRBV6-6; clone_size: few; cdr3_nt: TGTGCCAGCAGTTACGCAGATAGCAATCAGCCCCAGCATTTT; cdr3_aa: CASSYADSNQPQHF
j_call: TRBJ1-1; d_call: NA; v_call: TRBV30; clone_size: NA; cdr3_nt: TGTGCCTGGAGGGGAGGGACCTCGAACACTGAAGCTTTCTTT; cdr3_aa: CAWRGGTSNTEAFF
j_call: TRBJ1-2; d_call: NA; v_call: TRBV9; clone_size: NA; cdr3_nt: TGTGCCAGCAGCCTACAGGAGGGTGCATCTGGCTACACCTTC; cdr3_aa: CASSLQEGASGYTF
j_call: TRBJ1-1; d_call: NA; v_call: TRBV10-2; clone_size: NA; cdr3_nt: TGCGCCAGCACCCTCCTAGGCCAGAACACTGAAGCTTTCTTT; cdr3_aa: CASTLLGQNTEAFF
j_call: TRBJ2-3; d_call: NA; v_call: TRBV7-9; clone_size: NA; cdr3_nt: TGTGCCAGCACCGGGGCGGATACGCAGTATTTT; cdr3_aa: CASTGADTQYF
j_call: TRBJ1-1; d_call: NA; v_call: TRBV6-2/TRBV6-3; clone_size: NA; cdr3_nt: TGTGCCAGCAGTTACTCTACAGCAGACGGGAACACTGAAGCTTTCTTT; cdr3_aa: CASSYSTADGNTEAFF
j_call: TRBJ1-3; d_call: NA; v_call: TRBV7-2; clone_size: NA; cdr3_nt: TGTGCCAGCAGCTCGACTGCGAGCTCTGGAAACACCATATATTTT; cdr3_aa: CASSSTASSGNTIYF
j_call: TRBJ1-3; d_call: NA; v_call: TRBV28; clone_size: NA; cdr3_nt: TGTGCCAGCAGTTTAAGCACTTACTCTGGAAACACCATATATTTT; cdr3_aa: CASSLSTYSGNTIYF
j_call: TRBJ2-7; d_call: TRBD2; v_call: TRBV5-8; clone_size: NA; cdr3_nt: TGTGCCAGCAGCTTGGGCCTAACAGGACTAGTGTTGTACGAGCAGTACTTC; cdr3_aa: CASSLGLTGLVLYEQYF
j_call: TRBJ2-1; d_call: NA; v_call: TRBV5-4; clone_size: NA; cdr3_nt: TGTGCCAGCAGCTCGACAGGATTCGACAATGAGCAGTTCTTC; cdr3_aa: CASSSTGFDNEQFF
j_call: TRBJ2-5; d_call: NA; v_call: TRBV2; clone_size: NA; cdr3_nt: TGTGCCAGCAGTGTGTTTCTCAGGGTAGAGACCCAGTACTTC; cdr3_aa: CASSVFLRVETQYF
j_call: TRBJ1-1; d_call: NA; v_call: TRBV15; clone_size: NA; cdr3_nt: TGTGCCACCAGGGTGAAAGGGGGAATTGTGGCTGAAGCTTTCTTT; cdr3_aa: CATRVKGGIVAEAFF
j_call: TRBJ2-1; d_call: TRBD2; v_call: TRBV9; clone_size: once; cdr3_nt: TGTGCCAGCAGCGTAGACTCTAGCGGAGCCTACAATGAGCAGTTCTTC; cdr3_aa: CASSVDSSGAYNEQFF
j_call: TRBJ2-7; d_call: TRBD2; v_call: TRBV4-3; clone_size: NA; cdr3_nt: TGCGCCAGCAGCCTATATAGCGGGAGCCTGACCGAGCAGTACTTC; cdr3_aa: CASSLYSGSLTEQYF
j_call: TRBJ2-7; d_call: TRBD1; v_call: TRBV13; clone_size: NA; cdr3_nt: TGTGCCAGCAGCTTAATAAGACAGGGCTCCTACGAGCAGTACTTC; cdr3_aa: CASSLIRQGSYEQYF
j_call: TRBJ2-1; d_call: TRBD2; v_call: TRBV7-3; clone_size: NA; cdr3_nt: TGTGCCAGCAGCTTTTCAGCGGGAGGGCGCTACAATGAGCAGTTCTTC; cdr3_aa: CASSFSAGGRYNEQFF
j_call: TRBJ1-1; d_call: NA; v_call: TRBV6-6; clone_size: NA; cdr3_nt: TGTGCCAGCAGTGACCGGGACTCGAACACTGAAGCTTTCTTT; cdr3_aa: CASSDRDSNTEAFF
j_call: TRBJ1-2; d_call: NA; v_call: TRBV3-1/TRBV3-2; clone_size: NA; cdr3_nt: TGTGCCAGCAGCCCCAGGATATACTATGGCTACACCTTC; cdr3_aa: CASSPRIYYGYTF
j_call: TRBJ1-2; d_call: NA; v_call: TRBV10-3; clone_size: few; cdr3_nt: TGTGCCATCAGCCTCAACCTCGGGACACCGTATGGCTACACCTTC; cdr3_aa: CAISLNLGTPYGYTF
j_call: TRBJ1-5; d_call: TRBD1; v_call: TRBV28; clone_size: NA; cdr3_nt: TGTGCCAGCAGTCCCGGACAGGGCGGAGATCAGCCCCAGCATTTT; cdr3_aa: CASSPGQGGDQPQHF
j_call: TRBJ2-7; d_call: NA; v_call: TRBV3-1/TRBV3-2; clone_size: NA; cdr3_nt: TGTGCCAGCAGCCAAGTTACCAGGGAATTGTACTTC; cdr3_aa: CASSQVTRELYF
j_call: TRBJ2-2; d_call: TRBD2; v_call: TRBV4-2; clone_size: NA; cdr3_nt: TGTGCCAGCAGCCAAGAGGGCCTAGCGGCGAACACCGGGGAGCTGTTTTTT; cdr3_aa: CASSQEGLAANTGELFF
j_call: TRBJ1-1; d_call: NA; v_call: TRBV15; clone_size: NA; cdr3_nt: TGTGCCACCAGCAGAGTTCGGGGTTTGAACACTGAAGCTTTCTTT; cdr3_aa: CATSRVRGLNTEAFF
j_call: TRBJ2-4; d_call: TRBD2; v_call: TRBV5-8; clone_size: NA; cdr3_nt: TGTGCCAGCAGCTTCCGGGGACTAGCCTTAACCAAAAACATTCAGTACTTC; cdr3_aa: CASSFRGLALTKNIQYF
j_call: TRBJ2-1; d_call: NA; v_call: TRBV19; clone_size: once; cdr3_nt: TGTGCCAGTAGTTTTGACAGGCCGGCCTACAATGAGCAGTTCTTC; cdr3_aa: CASSFDRPAYNEQFF
j_call: TRBJ2-3; d_call: TRBD2; v_call: TRBV5-5; clone_size: NA; cdr3_nt: TGTGCCAGCAGCTTGGGAAGGGGACTAGAGACCCGAGGGGTGACACATACGCAGTATTTT; cdr3_aa: CASSLGRGLETRGVTHTQYF
j_call: TRBJ1-1; d_call: NA; v_call: TRBV6-5; clone_size: NA; cdr3_nt: TGTGCCAGCAGTACTCGGGGGGGATCGAACACTGAAGCTTTCTTT; cdr3_aa: CASSTRGGSNTEAFF
j_call: TRBJ2-7; d_call: NA; v_call: TRBV5-4; clone_size: NA; cdr3_nt: TGTGCCAGCAGCTTGCCCGAGTTGTCCTACGAGCAGTACTTC; cdr3_aa: CASSLPELSYEQYF
j_call: TRBJ1-6; d_call: NA; v_call: TRBV11-1; clone_size: NA; cdr3_nt: TGTGCCAGCAGCGTGACAGCCGGTGGACCCCTCCACTTT; cdr3_aa: CASSVTAGGPLHF
j_call: TRBJ2-4; d_call: TRBD2; v_call: TRBV7-3; clone_size: once; cdr3_nt: TGTGCCAGCAGCCCCGGGGAGGGTTTTGTTCAGTACTTC; cdr3_aa: CASSPGEGFVQYF
j_call: TRBJ2-1; d_call: NA; v_call: TRBV15; clone_size: few; cdr3_nt: TGTGCCACCAGCATCCCGCTAAAGGAGCAGTTCTTC; cdr3_aa: CATSIPLKEQFF
j_call: TRBJ1-4; d_call: TRBD1; v_call: TRBV27; clone_size: NA; cdr3_nt: TGTGCCAGCAGTACGGGACAGGGGGCCGGTCCGGAAAAACTGTTTTTT; cdr3_aa: CASSTGQGAGPEKLFF
j_call: TRBJ2-3; d_call: NA; v_call: TRBV5-8; clone_size: NA; cdr3_nt: TGTGCCAGCAGCTTCAGGGGTACGCAGTATTTT; cdr3_aa: CASSFRGTQYF
j_call: TRBJ1-6; d_call: TRBD1; v_call: TRBV9; clone_size: NA; cdr3_nt: TGTGCCAGCAGCGTAGACCCCACAGGGGCCTCACCCCTCCACTTT; cdr3_aa: CASSVDPTGASPLHF
j_call: TRBJ1-1; d_call: NA; v_call: TRBV28; clone_size: NA; cdr3_nt: TGTGCCAGCAGTATTGGAGGATGGCAGCGGGCTTTCTTT; cdr3_aa: CASSIGGWQRAFF
j_call: TRBJ1-2; d_call: TRBD1; v_call: TRBV11-2; clone_size: NA; cdr3_nt: TGTGCCAGTTCGGGACAGGGGGCATTTAACTATGGCTACACCTTC; cdr3_aa: CASSGQGAFNYGYTF
j_call: TRBJ2-1; d_call: NA; v_call: TRBV6-5; clone_size: NA; cdr3_nt: TGTGCCAGCAGTTACGCGGGGGCTAATGAGCAGTTCTTC; cdr3_aa: CASSYAGANEQFF
j_call: TRBJ2-7; d_call: TRBD1; v_call: TRBV6-5; clone_size: NA; cdr3_nt: TGTGCCAGCAGCCGACAGGGTACGGGCTCCTACGAGCAGTACTTC; cdr3_aa: CASSRQGTGSYEQYF
j_call: TRBJ1-1; d_call: TRBD1; v_call: TRBV6-1; clone_size: NA; cdr3_nt: TGTGCCAGCAACGACAGGGTAACTGAAGCTTTCTTT; cdr3_aa: CASNDRVTEAFF
j_call: TRBJ1-2; d_call: TRBD1; v_call: TRBV5-4; clone_size: NA; cdr3_nt: TGTGCCAGCAGCTTGGACCCCGCAGGGGGTAACTATGGCTACACCTTC; cdr3_aa: CASSLDPAGGNYGYTF
j_call: TRBJ1-2; d_call: NA; v_call: TRBV4-3; clone_size: NA; cdr3_nt: TGCGCCAGCAGCCCAGGGGTTGGAGACTATGGCTACACCTTC; cdr3_aa: CASSPGVGDYGYTF
j_call: TRBJ2-7; d_call: TRBD1; v_call: TRBV28; clone_size: NA; cdr3_nt: TGTGCCAGCAGTTACGTCATGATAGGTGGGACAGGGACCCACGAGCAGTACTTC; cdr3_aa: CASSYVMIGGTGTHEQYF